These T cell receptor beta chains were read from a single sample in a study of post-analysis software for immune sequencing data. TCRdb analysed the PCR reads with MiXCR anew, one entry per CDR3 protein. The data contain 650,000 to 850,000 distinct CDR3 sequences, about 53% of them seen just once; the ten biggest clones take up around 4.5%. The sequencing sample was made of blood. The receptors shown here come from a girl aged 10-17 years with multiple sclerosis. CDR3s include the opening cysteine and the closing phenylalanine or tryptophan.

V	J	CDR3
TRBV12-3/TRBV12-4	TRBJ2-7	CASSLIEGVPYEQYF
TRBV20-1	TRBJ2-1	CSATLAGGHNEQFF
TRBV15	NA	CATSRDRRYNEQYF
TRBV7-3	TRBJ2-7	CASSLYGTASYEQYF
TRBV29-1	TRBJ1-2	CSVQNPEGYTF
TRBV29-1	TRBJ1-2	CSVGLGGVGYTF
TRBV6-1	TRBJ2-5	CASSPGTGYGETQYF
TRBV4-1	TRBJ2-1	CASSQEGDGEYIVDEQFF
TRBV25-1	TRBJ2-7	CASSVSGTGSYEQYF
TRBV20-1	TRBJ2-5	CSAQKGTSGEIEETQYF
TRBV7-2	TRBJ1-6	CASSLIPGSNSPLHF
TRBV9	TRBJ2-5	CASSEYPGTSGRATQYF
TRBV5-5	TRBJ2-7	CASSPTPGLAGILSYEQYF
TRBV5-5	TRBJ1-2	CASSFDRVFGYGYTF
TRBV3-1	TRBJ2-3	CASSQDTAPSWGDTQYF
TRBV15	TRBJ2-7	CATSSSGGSYEQYF
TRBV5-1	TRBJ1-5	CASSLSNGANQPQHF